This TCR beta chain derives from a study of CD8+ T cells in alopecia areata. RNA was extracted and reverse transcribed into cDNA as the sequencing template. Data came from immunoSEQ multiplex PCR; TCRdb stores just in-frame clones and leaves some out. Of about 150,000 clones listed, approximately 50% are singletons. The junction had 7 bases not matched to a gene; V was cut back by 4 bases and J by 5 bases. There are 13 residues in the CDR3. From germline, CDR1 is GTSNPN and CDR2 SVGIG (reference sequence). The sequenced sample consisted of CD4+ T cells sorted from blood. V usage is TRBV30 and J usage is TRBJ1-2, with TRBD1 matching over 7 bases. The TCR comes from a human donor with alopecia areata. Here the CDR3 reads CAWKQGTWYGYTF. In DNA form, the CDR3 reads TGTGCCTGGAAACAGGGGACCTGGTATGGCTACACCTTC.